One and the same sample provided the 18 T cell receptor beta chains below, sequenced in a study of blood T cell repertoires in COVID-19. Profiling relied on immunoSEQ multiplex PCR, and the TCRdb table lists in-frame clones only, not all of them. Seen here are fewer than 120,000 clones, approximately 82% observed once, and the top ten hold around 4%. Sequenced material: peripheral blood. These receptors all stem from a woman older than 75 with acute or convalescent COVID-19.

This clone has only a few counts. The chain has TRBV30 and TRBJ1-6; 8 positions agree with TRBD1. Germline-derived CDR1 and CDR2 are GTSNPN and SVGIG (reference sequence). CDR3 length equals 16 residues. Trimming cost V 7 bases and J 3 bases; bases outside gene matches: 11. This CDR3 is CASTGGQGYYNSPLHF. The DNA for the CDR3 is TGTGCCTCCACCGGCGGACAGGGATACTATAATTCACCCCTCCACTTT.

The chain couples TRBV28 to TRBJ2-7; D gene ambiguous. This CDR3 has 17 amino acids. V lost 0 bases, J lost 6 bases, and 21 bases lay in between. Germline CDR1 reads MDHEN; CDR2 reads SYDVKM. CDR3 sequence: CASSLWSSEVLKPEQYF. CDR3 DNA sequence: TGTGCCAGCAGTTTATGGTCGTCCGAAGTCCTAAAACCCGAGCAGTACTTC.

This chain links TRBV28 with TRBJ2-1, with D possibly TRBD2 on 5 matching bases. The CDR3 is made up of 15 amino acids. V was pared by 5 bases and J by 0 bases, with 11 bases between. Germline V gene lookup returns CDR1 MDHEN and CDR2 SYDVKM. CDR3 DNA: TGTGCCAGCAGTCGGACGGGGTACTCCTACAATGAGCAGTTCTTC. Its protein product is CASSRTGYSYNEQFF.

The gene calls are TRBV11-2 and TRBJ2-1, with D tentatively TRBD2 (6 bases). Germline loops: CDR1 SGHAT, CDR2 FQNNGV. This CDR3 spans 12 amino acids. The germline V and J ends were trimmed by 6 bases and 10 bases, with 13 bases remaining between them. The DNA of the CDR3 is TGTGCCAGCAGGCGGGGTAGCGGCGAGCAGTTCTTC. It is translated as CASRRGSGEQFF. The full variable domain, rest sourced from reference TRBV11-2 and TRBJ2-1, is EAGVAQSPRYKIIEKRQSVAFWCNPISGHATLYWYQQILGQGPKLLIQFQNNGVVDDSQLPKDRFSAERLKGVDSTLKIQPAKLEDSAVYLCASRRGSGEQFFGPGTRLTVL.

This clone came up a few times. V is TRBV2 and J is TRBJ1-5; maybe TRBD1 (6 bases). The CDR3 consists of 14 residues. Trimming left V 7 bases short and J 2 bases short, with 12 bases between. Germline V gives CDR1 SNHLY, CDR2 FYNNEI. CDR3 nucleotides: TGTGCCAGCAAGGGGGACCGACGCAATCAGCCCCAGCATTTT. Residues: CASKGDRRNQPQHF. The variable domain in full, with the rest retrieved from reference TRBV2 and TRBJ1-5, is EPEVTQTPSHQVTQMGQEVILRCVPISNHLYFYWYRQILGQKVEFLVSFYNNEISEKSEIFDDQFSVERPDGSNFTLKIRSTKLEDSAMYFCASKGDRRNQPQHFGDGTRLSIL.

The table lists this clone with a few counts. The genes are TRBV11-2 and TRBJ1-1; weak D call: TRBD1 (5 bases). This CDR3 spans 14 amino acids. In germline, CDR1 is SGHAT, CDR2 FQNNGV. V was shortened by 1 base and J by 7 bases, with 13 bases between the two germline ends. Here the CDR3 DNA reads TGTGCCAGCAGCTTAGGACAGTGGTCTCTTGAAGCTTTCTTT. Its protein product is CASSLGQWSLEAFF.

The chain joins TRBV4-3 to TRBJ2-7; 9 nucleotides line up with TRBD2. The CDR3 extends over 16 amino acids. Germline V gene sequence: CDR1 LGHNA, CDR2 YSLEER. The trim removed 1 base at V and 1 base at J, leaving 5 bases unmatched. The CDR3 DNA sequence: TGCGCCAGCAGCCAAGGGTCTAGCGGGGTTTCCTACGAGCAGTACTTC. Its translation: CASSQGSSGVSYEQYF.

In nucleotides, the CDR3 is TGTGCCAGCAGCAAAGGTCCAGGGTTGAGCAATCAGCCCCAGCATTTT. Encoded protein: CASSKGPGLSNQPQHF. V is TRBV21-1 and J is TRBJ1-5; whether TRBD1, the table's D call, matches the DNA was not checked. TRBV21-1 is a pseudogene locus. The CDR3 is 16 amino acids.

The chain couples TRBV7-2 to TRBJ2-7; 8 bases are shared with TRBD1. Per germline, CDR1 SGHTA and CDR2 FQGNSA. This CDR3 contains 15 residues. The trim removed 4 bases at V and 3 bases at J, leaving 8 bases unmatched. For the CDR3, the DNA is TGTGCCAGCAGCTCGGACAGGGTTCTTCTCTACGAGCAGTACTTC. Its protein product is CASSSDRVLLYEQYF.

V is TRBV7-2 and J is TRBJ2-3; TRBD1 is a possible D gene (6 bases). CDR1 and CDR2 from the germline V gene are SGHTA and FQGNSA. The CDR3 covers 14 residues. V was clipped by 5 bases and J by 2 bases, with 11 bases between them. CDR3 residues: CASSPGQYTDTQYF. DNA of the CDR3: TGTGCCAGCAGCCCCGGACAGTACACAGATACGCAGTATTTT.

In this sample, this clone turned up a few times. The CDR3 loop reads CATASRGTYGYTF. The CDR3 nucleotides read TGTGCCACCGCGAGCAGGGGGACATATGGCTACACCTTC. The chain employs TRBV24-1 and TRBJ1-2; 7 bases are shared with TRBD1. This CDR3 comprises 13 residues. The germline gives CDR1 KGHDR, CDR2 SFDVKD. The junction had 8 bases not matched to a gene; V was cut back by 9 bases and J by 5 bases.

The rearrangement uses TRBV4-3 and TRBJ2-6; D perhaps matches TRBD2 (6 bases). CDR1 and CDR2 (germline): LGHNA, YSLEER. CDR3 length: 16 amino acids. Trimming took 5 bases from V and 0 from J, leaving 11 bases between them. The CDR3 spells CASSERAASGANVLTF. CDR3 nucleotide sequence: TGCGCCAGCAGCGAGCGGGCCGCCTCTGGGGCCAACGTCCTGACTTTC.

This chain uses TRBV6-5 with TRBJ1-1, with a weak D call TRBD1 (5 bases). This CDR3 contains 14 residues. From germline, CDR1 is MNHEY and CDR2 SVGAGI. Trimming took off 7 bases at V and 0 bases at J, with 12 bases between the two ends. The CDR3, as DNA: TGTGCCAGCAAGTTCGGGGGGATGAACACTGAAGCTTTCTTT. Its translation: CASKFGGMNTEAFF.

The rearrangement uses TRBV3-1 (or the pseudogene TRBV3-2) and TRBJ2-5; 7 bases line up with TRBD1. The CDR3 runs to 15 residues. Germline lookup yields CDR1 LGHDT and CDR2 YNNKEL (reference sequence). Trimming at V came to 5 bases and at J to 5 bases, leaving 11 bases not matched to a gene. The CDR3 sequence: CASSFGQAKRETQYF. The CDR3 DNA reads as TGTGCCAGCAGCTTCGGACAGGCGAAACGGGAGACCCAGTACTTC.

The rearrangement uses TRBV28 and TRBJ1-4; TRBD1 matches at 10 bases. Germline CDR1 and CDR2: MDHEN and SYDVKM. The CDR3 runs to 15 residues. J lost 7 bases, V lost 2 bases, and 4 bases had no gene match. CDR3 protein: CASSLPGQGSEKLFF. CDR3 sequence (DNA): TGTGCCAGCAGTTTACCGGGACAGGGGTCTGAAAAACTGTTTTTT.

The J gene is TRBJ2-1, the V gene TRBV24-1, with 8 bases identical to TRBD2. Germline V gene data show CDR1 as KGHDR and CDR2 as SFDVKD. V lost 8 bases, J lost 7 bases, and 9 bases stayed unmatched. The CDR3 sequence is 14 residues long. The CDR3 spells CATTRGGGNNEQFF. The CDR3 nucleotides are TGTGCCACCACTCGGGGGGGAGGAAATAATGAGCAGTTCTTC.

CDR3 bases: TGTGCCAGCAGCCACCCACCGGGGAGCGGCCCAACCGCTGAAAAACTGTTTTTT. Its protein is CASSHPPGSGPTAEKLFF. This chain links TRBV3-1 (or the pseudogene TRBV3-2) with TRBJ1-4; D uncertain. V lost 3 bases to trimming and J lost 7 bases, with 24 bases between them. Looked up from germline, CDR1 is LGHDT and CDR2 is YNNKEL (reference sequence). The CDR3 spans 18 residues.

The gene calls are TRBV4-1 and TRBJ2-7, with 7 nucleotides matching TRBD1. This CDR3 comprises 14 residues. Germline loops: CDR1 MGHRA, CDR2 YSYEKL. V trimming: 3 bases; J trimming: 3 bases; junction bases outside the gene matches: 5. CDR3 DNA: TGCGCCAGCAGCCACGGGACAGAGATCTACGAGCAGTACTTC. Its protein product is CASSHGTEIYEQYF.